The 5 T cell receptor beta chains below come from one sample, sequenced in a study of blood T cell repertoires in COVID-19 (dated by TCRdb to the early 2020s). The library was prepared using the immunoSEQ multiplex PCR assay. Drawn from immuneACCESS, this table holds only the in-frame rearrangements with V and J called that TCRdb kept. Clones are partly lost; checked studies trace under half to an unresolved V gene and leave the rest unexplained. The sample profile shows 120,000 or so clones; more than 70% of them were found once. The biggest ten clones account for around 3.6% of the sample. Source material: peripheral blood. The receptors derive from a woman aged 55-69 years with acute or convalescent COVID-19.

V is TRBV27 and J is TRBJ1-1; D perhaps matches TRBD1 (6 bases). V dropped 2 bases and J dropped 5 bases, with 15 bases sitting between them. Germline V gene lookup returns CDR1 MNHEY and CDR2 SMNVEV (reference sequence). The CDR3 consists of 15 residues. CDR3 in amino acids: CASSLSLGAKTEAFF. The DNA for the CDR3 is TGTGCCAGCAGTTTAAGTCTGGGGGCGAAAACTGAAGCTTTCTTT.

V is TRBV5-1 and J is TRBJ1-2; the D gene is possibly TRBD1 (5 bases). The germline V and J ends were trimmed by 0 bases and 3 bases, with 15 bases remaining between them. The CDR3 has 16 residues. CDR1 and CDR2 from the germline V gene are SGHRS and YFSETQ. CDR3 residues: CASSLASPGSYYGYTF. The DNA of the CDR3 is TGCGCCAGCAGCTTGGCGTCCCCAGGGTCGTACTATGGCTACACCTTC.

This clone was detected only a few times. V usage is TRBV12-3 or TRBV12-4 and J usage is TRBJ2-5, with no clear D. Trimming took 5 bases from V and 2 from J, leaving 3 bases between them. The CDR3 covers 11 residues. The CDR3 spells CASSHQETQYF. For the CDR3, the DNA is TGTGCCAGCAGTCATCAAGAGACCCAGTACTTC.

J is TRBJ1-6 and V is TRBV5-8; D call uncertain. Trimming cost V 0 bases and J 0 bases, with 7 bases left between them. CDR1 and CDR2 (germline): SGHTS, YDEGEE. This CDR3 is built from 16 residues. CDR3: CASSLGSGSYNSPLHF. The CDR3 DNA is TGTGCCAGCAGCTTGGGGTCGGGCTCCTATAATTCACCCCTCCACTTT.

The V gene is TRBV7-2, the J gene TRBJ1-2; D not resolved. In germline, CDR1 is SGHTA, CDR2 FQGNSA. The CDR3 contains 15 residues. The germline V and J ends were trimmed by 1 base and 0 bases, with 9 bases remaining between them. CDR3 sequence (DNA): TGTGCCAGCAGCTTAGTGGACGGGGCTAACTATGGCTACACCTTC. As protein: CASSLVDGANYGYTF.